This entry lists 5 T cell receptor beta chains sequenced from one sample in a study of human T cells and chemical hapten exposure. TCRdb reanalysed the RACE reads using MiXCR and keeps one entry per CDR3 protein. This sample has about 180,000 distinct CDR3 sequences, with around 30% found just once. Time point denoted: pre-sensitization, week 0. The treatment was: therapeutic diphenylcyclopropenone sensitization with weekly scalp DPC. The sample was whole blood, taken in connection with sensitization to the hapten diphenylcyclopropenone (DPC). The receptors originated from a woman in her thirties with alopecia areata. Some clones in this sample may be carry-over from other donors' samples.

V and J are TRBV4-1 and TRBJ1-2; a possible D gene is TRBD1 (5 bases). Between the trimmed V and J ends, which lost 0 bases and 2 bases, there was a span of 13 bases. The V gene's germline CDR1 is MGHRA and CDR2 YSYEKL. This CDR3 contains 16 residues. The CDR3: CASSQDHGDQNYGYTF. CDR3 DNA: TGCGCCAGCAGCCAAGATCACGGGGACCAAAACTATGGCTACACCTTC.

This chain joins TRBV7-2 and TRBJ1-5; D not certain. Trimming pared 5 bases from V and 0 bases from J, leaving 11 bases between. Germline-derived CDR1 and CDR2 are SGHTA and FQGNSA. The CDR3 has 15 amino acids. Written as DNA, the CDR3 is TGTGCCAGCAGCCAGGCTGGAGATAGCAATCAGCCCCAGCATTTT. Translating gives CASSQAGDSNQPQHF.

This rearrangement joins TRBV12-3 or TRBV12-4 to TRBJ1-6; D not resolved. This CDR3 has 13 residues. The ends were cut back, 8 bases at V and 5 bases at J, with 10 bases in the middle. The CDR3 sequence is CASGLMDNSPLHF. For the CDR3, the DNA is TGTGCCAGCGGGCTGATGGATAATTCACCCCTCCACTTT.

The genes are TRBV2 and TRBJ1-3; D remains unclear. Germline V gene data show CDR1 as SNHLY and CDR2 as FYNNEI. The V and J ends lost 3 bases and 0 bases respectively, with 9 bases between them. The CDR3 is made up of 15 amino acids. The CDR3 loop reads CASSEVGDSGNTIYF. DNA for the CDR3: TGTGCCAGCAGTGAGGTCGGCGACTCTGGAAACACCATATATTTT. Together with reference TRBV2 and TRBJ1-3, the CDR3 gives the full variable domain: EPEVTQTPSHQVTQMGQEVILRCVPISNHLYFYWYRQILGQKVEFLVSFYNNEISEKSEIFDDQFSVERPDGSNFTLKIRSTKLEDSAMYFCASSEVGDSGNTIYFGEGSWLTVV.

The V call is TRBV6-6, the J call TRBJ1-5, with TRBD1 as a possible D gene (5 bases). The germline CDR1 and CDR2 sequences are MNHNY and SVGAGI (reference sequence). The length of the CDR3 is 14 residues. Trimming took 8 bases from V and 1 from J, leaving 12 bases between them. The CDR3 protein is CASGGGVSNQPQHF. In DNA form, the CDR3 reads TGTGCCAGCGGGGGGGGAGTGAGCAATCAGCCCCAGCATTTT.